This T cell receptor beta chain originates from a study of blood T cell repertoires in COVID-19. Trimming left V 4 bases short and J 8 bases short, with 15 bases between. Germline CDR1 is LNHDA and CDR2 is SQIVND (reference sequence). The CDR3 loop spans 15 amino acids. Profiling relied on immunoSEQ multiplex PCR, and the TCRdb table lists in-frame clones only, not all of them. This table holds fewer than 250,000 clones, approximately 91% found once. The J gene is TRBJ1-6, the V gene TRBV19; D gene unclear. Sequencing input: peripheral blood. The TCR was taken from a woman aged 40 to 55 who had recovered from COVID-19. CDR3 nucleotides: TGTGCCAGTAGTAGCCCCGGGATCGACTATTCACCCCTCCACTTT. It codes for CASSSPGIDYSPLHF.